A single TCR beta chain is shown here with its context. Its antigen is undetermined. The germline V gene has CDR1 SGDLS and CDR2 YYNGEE. The CDR3 extends over 15 amino acids. Trimming removed 3 bases from V and 2 bases from J, with 13 bases in between. The data originate from a study of shared clonotypes between healthy human individuals. General study findings and limits: Naive CD4 clonotypes overlapped across a few donors at approximately 5.5%.

Per the original methods: Filtering was not the same, since immunoSEQ gave junction-only sequences without quality scores. Here immunoSEQ multiplex PCR was the method, and the copy in TCRdb shows in-frame clones only, minus some. Clone size and V and J calls were adopted from that table, with D and trimming inferred from the DNA. This sample has approximately 700,000 clones, with 60% to 75% found just once. The rearrangement links TRBV9 to TRBJ2-3; D ambiguous. The TCR sequence derives from a woman aged 25 to 39 in good health. The sequencing input was memory CD4+ T cells sorted from blood. Sample subset: CD45RA-negative fraction. CDR3 sequence (DNA): TGTGCCAGCAGCGATAGACTCGGGCCCACAGATACGCAGTATTTT. Encoded protein: CASSDRLGPTDTQYF.